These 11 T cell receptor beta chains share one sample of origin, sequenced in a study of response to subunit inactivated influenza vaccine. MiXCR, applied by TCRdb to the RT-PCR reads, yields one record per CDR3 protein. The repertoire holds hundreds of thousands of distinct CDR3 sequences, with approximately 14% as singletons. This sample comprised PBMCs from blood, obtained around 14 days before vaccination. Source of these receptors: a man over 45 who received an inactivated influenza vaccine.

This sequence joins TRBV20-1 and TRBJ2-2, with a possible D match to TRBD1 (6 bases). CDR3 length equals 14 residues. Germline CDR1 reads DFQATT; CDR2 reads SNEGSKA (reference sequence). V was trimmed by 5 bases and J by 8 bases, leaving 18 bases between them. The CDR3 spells CSASTGQGLGELFF. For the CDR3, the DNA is TGCAGTGCTTCCACGGGACAAGGGCTTGGGGAGCTGTTTTTT.

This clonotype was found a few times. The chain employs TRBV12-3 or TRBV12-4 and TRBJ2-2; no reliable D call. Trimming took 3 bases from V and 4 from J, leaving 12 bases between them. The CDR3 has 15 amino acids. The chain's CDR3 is CASSLRGWLTGELFF. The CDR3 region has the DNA TGTGCCAGCAGTTTGCGTGGGTGGCTCACCGGGGAGCTGTTTTTT.

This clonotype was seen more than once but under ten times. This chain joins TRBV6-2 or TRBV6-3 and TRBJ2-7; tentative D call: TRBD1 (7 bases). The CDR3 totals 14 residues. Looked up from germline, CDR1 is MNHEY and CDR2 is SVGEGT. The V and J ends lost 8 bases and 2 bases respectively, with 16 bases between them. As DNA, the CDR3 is TGTGCCAGCGGGGGGACAGAAGATCCCTACGAGCAGTACTTC. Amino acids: CASGGTEDPYEQYF.

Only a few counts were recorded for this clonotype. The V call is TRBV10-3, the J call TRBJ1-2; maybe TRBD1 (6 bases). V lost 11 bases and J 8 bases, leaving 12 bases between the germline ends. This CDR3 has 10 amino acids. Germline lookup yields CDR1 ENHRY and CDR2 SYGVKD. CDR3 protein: CAAGVGGYTF. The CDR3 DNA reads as TGTGCCGCAGGGGTCGGCGGCTACACCTTC.

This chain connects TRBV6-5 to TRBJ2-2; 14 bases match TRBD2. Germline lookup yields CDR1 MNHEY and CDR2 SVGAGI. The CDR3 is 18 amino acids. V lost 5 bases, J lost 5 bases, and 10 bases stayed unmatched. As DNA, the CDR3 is TGTGCCAGCAGTCTCCCGGGACTAGCGGGAGTGGGGACCGGGGAGCTGTTTTTT. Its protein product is CASSLPGLAGVGTGELFF.

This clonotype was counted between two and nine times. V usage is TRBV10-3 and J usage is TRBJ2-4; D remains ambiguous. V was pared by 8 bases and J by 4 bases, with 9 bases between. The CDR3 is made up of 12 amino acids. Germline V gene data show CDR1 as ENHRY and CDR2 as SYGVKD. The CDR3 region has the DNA TGTGCCATCGCTGGGAAGAAAAACATTCAGTACTTC. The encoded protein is CAIAGKKNIQYF.

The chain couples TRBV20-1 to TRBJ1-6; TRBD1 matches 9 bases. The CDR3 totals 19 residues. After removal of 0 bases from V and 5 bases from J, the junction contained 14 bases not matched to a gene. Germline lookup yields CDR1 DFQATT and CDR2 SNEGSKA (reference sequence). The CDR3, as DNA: TGCAGTGCTAGAGACCTTTTACAGGGGGCAGTTTTGGATAATTCACCCCTCCACTTT. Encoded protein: CSARDLLQGAVLDNSPLHF.

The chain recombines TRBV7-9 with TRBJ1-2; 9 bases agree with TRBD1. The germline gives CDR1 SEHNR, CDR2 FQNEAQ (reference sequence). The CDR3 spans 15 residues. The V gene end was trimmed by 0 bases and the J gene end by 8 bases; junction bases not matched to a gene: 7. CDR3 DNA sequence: TGTGCCAGCAGCTTAGCGGGACAGGGTGCTTCGGGCTACACCTTC. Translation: CASSLAGQGASGYTF.

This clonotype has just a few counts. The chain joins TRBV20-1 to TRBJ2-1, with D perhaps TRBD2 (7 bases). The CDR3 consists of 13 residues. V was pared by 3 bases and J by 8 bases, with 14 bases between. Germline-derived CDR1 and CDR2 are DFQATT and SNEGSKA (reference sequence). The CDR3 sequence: CSASRKGGDEQFF. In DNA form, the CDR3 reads TGCAGTGCTAGCAGGAAGGGGGGGGATGAGCAGTTCTTC.

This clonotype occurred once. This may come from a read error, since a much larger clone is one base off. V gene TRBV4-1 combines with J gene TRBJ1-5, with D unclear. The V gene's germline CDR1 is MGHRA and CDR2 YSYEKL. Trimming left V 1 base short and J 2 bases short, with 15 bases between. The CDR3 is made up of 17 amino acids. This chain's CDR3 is CASSQASTEAGNQPQHF. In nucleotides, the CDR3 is TGCGCCAGCAGCCAAGCCAGCACAGAGGCCGGCAATCAGCCCCAGCATTTT.

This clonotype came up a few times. CDR3 DNA: TGTGCCAGCAGTTTAGGGCAGCCTCCGTGGGAGCAGTACTTC. Encoded protein: CASSLGQPPWEQYF. V gene TRBV27 combines with J gene TRBJ2-7; D not certain. The V gene's germline CDR1 is MNHEY and CDR2 SMNVEV (reference sequence). V gave up 2 bases and J gave up 7 bases, with 15 bases separating them. The CDR3 length is 14 residues.